This passage covers 3 T cell receptor beta chains from one sample sequenced in a study of cytomegalovirus exposure and HLA in healthy donors. The primer mix had 60 Vbeta and 13 Jbeta primers. Assay: immunoSEQ multiplex PCR; the TCRdb copy retains only in-frame clones and omits some. The repertoire holds about 140,000 clones, with roughly four fifths as singletons. The sequenced sample consisted of PBMCs. These TCRs come from a female donor in good health and CMV-seronegative.

The rearrangement links TRBV5-1 to TRBJ2-2; TRBD2 aligns across 8 bases. V lost 1 base, J lost 6 bases, and 8 bases stayed unmatched. The CDR3 is 16 residues long. The V gene's germline CDR1 is SGHRS and CDR2 YFSETQ. The CDR3 spells CASSLRRTSIAGELFF. Here the CDR3 DNA reads TGCGCCAGCAGCTTGCGCCGGACTAGCATCGCCGGGGAGCTGTTTTTT.

The chain uses TRBV12-5 and TRBJ2-3; TRBD1 might be the D (6 bases). This CDR3 is built from 14 residues. Deletions cut 5 bases from V and 2 bases from J, with 11 bases between. Germline values: CDR1 LGHNT, CDR2 FRNRAP. The CDR3 loop is CASGPRDNTDTQYF. In DNA, the CDR3 is TGTGCTAGTGGTCCCCGGGACAACACAGATACGCAGTATTTT.

V is TRBV2 and J is TRBJ1-2; D is possibly TRBD1 (5 bases). Germline V gene sequence: CDR1 SNHLY, CDR2 FYNNEI. V shed 2 bases and J shed 3 bases, with 10 bases lying between them. The CDR3 consists of 14 residues. CDR3: CASSERRDDYGYTF. As DNA, the CDR3 is TGTGCCAGCAGTGAAAGGCGGGACGACTATGGCTACACCTTC. The full variable domain, with the rest looked up from reference TRBV2 and TRBJ1-2, is EPEVTQTPSHQVTQMGQEVILRCVPISNHLYFYWYRQILGQKVEFLVSFYNNEISEKSEIFDDQFSVERPDGSNFTLKIRSTKLEDSAMYFCASSERRDDYGYTFGSGTRLTVV.